A single sample is the source of the 21 T cell receptor beta chains below, sequenced in a study of tumor-infiltrating lymphocytes in primary liver carcinoma. Co-extracted RNA and DNA came from approximately 20-30 mg of unsorted bulk tissue. Total RNA amounting to 450 to 500 ng was the source from which TCR beta cDNA was made with a constant-region primer. Investigators got TCR beta libraries out of three nested multiplex PCR rounds, done with slightly modified ARM-PCR. The study ran its first two PCR rounds for around 10 cycles each, using TRBV1-TRBV30 forward primers and a C-beta reverse primer. TCRdb re-derived calls from the multiplex PCR reads in MiXCR, one entry per CDR3 protein. Among 50,000 to 60,000 distinct CDR3 sequences listed, around 73% were seen once. The specimen was liver tumor tissue from sampling region 5. Subset described: tumor region T5, tumor centre. All receptors derive from a man in his forties or fifties with primary liver carcinoma and hepatitis B virus infection.

In the case of this clonotype: Because the CDR3 is missing its conserved closing phenylalanine or tryptophan, this is likely a read error. The CDR3 nucleotides are TGTGCCAACAGCCAAGTATTAGGAGGGGGCGTGGGAACTGAAGCTTTCTTA. This sequence encodes CANSQVLGGGVGTEAFL. The rearrangement joins TRBV14 to TRBJ1-1, with 7 bases lining up with TRBD1. CDR3 length equals 17 residues. CDR1 is SGHDN and CDR2 is FVKESK in the germline V gene.

A note on this clonotype: Possible read error: a much larger clone is one base away. This chain joins TRBV21-1 and TRBJ2-1. TRBV21-1 is a known pseudogene. CDR3 length equals 16 residues. CDR3 bases: TGTGCCAGCAGCAAAGCGCGTCCGGACCGGCCAAATGGGCAGTTCTTC. Its protein product is CASSKARPDRPNGQFF.

This clonotype was seen just once. A read error may produce the germline difference seen at one junction end. The chain joins TRBV11-2 to TRBJ1-1, with D hard to call. Germline V gene lookup returns CDR1 SGHAT and CDR2 FQNNGV. The CDR3 loop spans 13 amino acids. The CDR3, as DNA: TGTGCCAGCTGCCTCGGGGAGAACACTGAAACTTTCTTT. Translation gives CASCLGENTETFF.

About this clonotype: This sequence may be a read error, since a much larger clone differs from it by one base. The rearrangement uses TRBV2 and TRBJ2-7; D gene uncertain. V lost 11 bases, J lost 3 bases, and 20 bases lay in between. This CDR3 spans 14 amino acids. Germline V lookup: CDR1 SNHLY, CDR2 FYNNEI. The CDR3: CACSHAEELYEQYF. The CDR3 coding sequence is TGTGCCTGTTCCCACGCCGAGGAACTCTACGAGCAGTACTTC.

A note on this clonotype: The final CDR3 position lacks the conserved phenylalanine or tryptophan, pointing to a likely read error. The chain uses TRBV4-3 and TRBJ2-1; D is uncertain. Germline V lookup: CDR1 LGHNA, CDR2 YSLEER. The CDR3 covers 16 residues. The CDR3 spells CASGQDPYSEYNEQFY. CDR3 nucleotide sequence: TGCGCCAGCGGCCAAGATCCTTACTCAGAATACAATGAGCAGTTCTAC.

By share, this clonotype counts as medium-sized (0.01 to 0.1%). This sequence joins TRBV4-2 and TRBJ2-5; 8 positions agree with TRBD2. The CDR3 has 15 amino acids. The ends lost 0 bases at V and 4 bases at J; junction bases unmatched: 4. Per the germline V gene, CDR1 is LGHNA and CDR2 is YNFKEQ. For the CDR3, the DNA is TGTGCCAGCAGCCAAGAATCGGCGGGAGGAGAGACCCAGTACTTC. It specifies CASSQESAGGETQYF.

This clonotype was counted once. The CDR3 carries no conserved terminal phenylalanine or tryptophan, so it likely arises from a read error. The DNA is left out, because the CDR3 cannot be placed on it with certainty; the CDR3 is given as TCRdb lists it. The chain employs TRBV12-3 or TRBV12-4 and TRBJ1-5. Inclusive of both ends, the CDR3 amounts to 15 amino acids. The CDR3 loop is CASREGPGSNQPQHY.

This chain links TRBV6-5 with TRBJ2-7, with TRBD1 matching over 9 bases. Losses at the gene ends were 5 bases for V and 7 bases for J; bases not matched to a gene: 9. The germline gives CDR1 MNHEY, CDR2 SVGAGI. This CDR3 is 14 amino acids long. CDR3 region: CASSTGTGPSEQYF. CDR3 in DNA: TGTGCCAGCAGTACCGGGACAGGGCCCTCAGAGCAGTACTTC.

About this clonotype itself: In this CDR3 the conserved last residue, phenylalanine or tryptophan, is missing, so a read error is likely. The chain couples TRBV29-1 to TRBJ2-5; D might be TRBD1 (5 bases). The CDR3 extends over 13 amino acids. Germline assignment: CDR1 SQVTM and CDR2 ANQGSEA. Trimming left V 7 bases short and J 4 bases short, with 16 bases between. Written as DNA, the CDR3 is TGCAGCGCCCCACAAGGACATGGAGAGACCCAGTACTAC. It yields the protein CSAPQGHGETQYY.

Of note for this clonotype: A junction boundary mismatches the germline segment, possibly from a read error. The chain employs TRBV5-4 and TRBJ1-3; D is uncertain. Germline V gene lookup returns CDR1 SGHNT and CDR2 YYREEE (reference sequence). The CDR3 loop spans 16 amino acids. CDR3 nucleotides: TGTGTCAGCAGCTTGAAAGGCCCTGTCTCTGGAAACACCATATATTTT. Protein: CVSSLKGPVSGNTIYF. The full variable domain, in which reference TRBV5-4 and TRBJ1-3 provide the parts outside the CDR3, is ETGVTQSPTHLIKTRGQQVTLRCSSQSGHNTVSWYQQALGQGPQFIFQYYREEENGRGNFPPRFSGLQFPNYSSELNVNALELDDSALYLCVSSLKGPVSGNTIYFGEGSWLTVV.

V and J are TRBV6-5 and TRBJ1-5; TRBD1 might be the D (6 bases). The CDR3 is 13 residues long. V lost 5 bases, J lost 6 bases, and 11 bases lay in between. Germline V CDR1 and CDR2: MNHEY, SVGAGI. CDR3 bases: TGTGCCAGCAGTGACAGAGGGGGTCAGCCCCAGCATTTT. Protein: CASSDRGGQPQHF.

This clonotype appeared many times. A much larger clone sits a single nucleotide away, making a read error possible. This sequence joins TRBV11-2 and TRBJ2-7; perhaps TRBD2 as D (6 bases). Trimming cost V 5 bases and J 6 bases, with 14 bases left between them. The germline V gene has CDR1 SGHAT and CDR2 FQNNGV. The CDR3 covers 13 residues. The CDR3 region is CASSPTGVTEQYF. For the CDR3, the DNA is TGTGCCAGCAGCCCGACGGGAGTCACCGAGCAGTACTTC.

For this clonotype: A read error may produce the germline difference seen at one junction end. J is TRBJ2-7 and V is TRBV6-1; D not certain. This CDR3 is built from 9 residues. Germline V gene lookup returns CDR1 MNHNS and CDR2 SASEGT. CDR3 coding DNA: TGTGACAGCCACTACGAGCTGTACTTC. This codes for CDSHYELYF.

Details on this clonotype: Compared with germline, one end of the junction differs, possibly owing to a read error. The chain uses TRBV14 and TRBJ2-1; 8 bases fit TRBD2. Germline-derived CDR1 and CDR2 are SGHDN and FVKESK. The CDR3 consists of 16 residues. CDR3 bases: TGTACCAGCTGCGCCGTAGCGGGATGGGTAAACAATGAGCAGTTCTTC. Its protein is CTSCAVAGWVNNEQFF.

This clonotype was observed once. Mismatch with germline at one junction end may stem from a read error. CDR3 amino acids: CSVVLPTYEHYF. The CDR3 nucleotides are TGCAGCGTTGTGTTACCCACCTACGAGCATTACTTC. The chain carries TRBV29-1 and TRBJ2-7, with D unclear. From germline, CDR1 is SQVTM and CDR2 ANQGSEA. The CDR3 runs to 12 residues.

Worth noting for this clonotype: One end of the junction is discordant with germline, which a read error may explain. The rearrangement joins TRBV6-2 or TRBV6-3 to TRBJ1-5; D possibly corresponds to TRBD1 (5 bases). CDR3 length: 13 residues. Germline V gene sequence: CDR1 MNHEY, CDR2 SVGEGT. The CDR3 is CASSQTENRPRHF. CDR3 sequence (DNA): TGTGCCAGCAGTCAGACAGAGAATCGGCCCCGGCATTTT.

On this clonotype itself: One end of the junction fails to match germline, which may point to a read error. The chain uses TRBV6-2 or TRBV6-3 and TRBJ1-2; no definite D call. CDR3 length: 11 residues. Per the germline V gene, CDR1 is MNHEY and CDR2 is SVGEGT. The CDR3 DNA reads TGTGACACCGCCCTAGGCTATGGATACACCTTC. Residues: CDTALGYGYTF.

With respect to this clonotype: The junction differs from germline at one of its ends, possibly a read error. V and J are TRBV10-2 and TRBJ1-5, with D possibly TRBD1 on 5 matching bases. Germline CDR1 reads WSHSY; CDR2 reads SAAADI. CDR3 length: 13 residues. CDR3 nucleotide sequence: TGCGCCAGTAGTGTGGGGGGAACGCAGGCCCAGCATTTT. Its protein product is CASSVGGTQAQHF.

This clonotype was picked up one time. In this CDR3 the conserved last residue, phenylalanine or tryptophan, is missing, so a read error is likely. The gene calls are TRBV11-2 and TRBJ2-7; possibly TRBD2 for D (6 bases). The CDR3 is 15 amino acids. CDR1 is SGHAT and CDR2 is FQNNGV in the germline V gene. The CDR3 DNA reads TGTGCCAGCTGCTTAGGGCCGGGAGCAGACTACGAGCAGTACTCC. It yields the protein CASCLGPGADYEQYS.

As regards this clonotype: A much larger clone lies a single base off, so this may be a read error. The gene calls are TRBV5-1 and TRBJ2-1, with D unclear. Germline V CDR1 and CDR2: SGHRS, YFSETQ. The CDR3 is 13 amino acids. The CDR3 here is CTSSEVINNEQFF. DNA of the CDR3: TGCACCAGCAGCGAGGTAATCAACAATGAGCAGTTCTTC.

As regards this clonotype: Sequence at one end of the junction differs from germline and may be a read error. The CDR3 DNA sequence: TGTGCCATCGCCCTAGGCTATGGCTACACATTC. The encoded protein is CAIALGYGYTF. V is TRBV6-2 or TRBV6-3 and J is TRBJ1-2; no clear D. The CDR3 has 11 residues. Looked up from germline, CDR1 is MNHEY and CDR2 is SVGEGT.